This T cell receptor (beta chain) was profiled in a study of identical twins. Notes on the study in general: An excess of low generation probability was shown by twin-shared out-of-frame alpha sequences.

Template switching added a universal primer site, and cDNA bore unique molecular identifiers. In TCRdb, the 5' RACE reads were re-called with MiXCR into one record per CDR3 protein. The sample has around 340,000 distinct CDR3 sequences, 7% to 9.5% seen once. Trimming took off 4 bases at V and 4 bases at J, with 14 bases between the two ends. The CDR3 loop spans 14 amino acids. The germline V gene has CDR1 SGHRS and CDR2 YFSETQ. A note on this clonotype: Its target is not known.

This chain uses TRBV5-1 with TRBJ1-1; possible D gene TRBD1, 6 bases. Material for sequencing was naive T cells sorted from blood. The source is a woman between 45 and 60 years old in good health. The CDR3 DNA follows: TGCGCCAGCAGCCACGAGGGGGGCTTCACTGAAGCTTTCTTT. Amino acids: CASSHEGGFTEAFF.